The 32 T cell receptor beta chains listed next were all sequenced from one sample in a study of blood T cells in healthy people across ages. Together with a sample-barcoded 5' primer, a J-beta primer mix was included in a second PCR lasting about 7 to 11 cycles. TCRdb ran MiXCR on the 5' RACE reads and lists one entry per CDR3 protein. The repertoire includes about a million distinct CDR3 sequences, 35% to 40% of them detected once, and around 14% sits in the top ten. The specimen sequenced was blood. The source is a man aged 18 to 30 in good health.

This clonotype occurred a few times. The rearrangement uses TRBV20-1 and TRBJ1-1; perhaps TRBD1 as D (5 bases). V lost 1 base, J lost 5 bases, and 23 bases lay in between. CDR3 size: 17 residues. In germline, CDR1 is DFQATT, CDR2 SNEGSKA (reference sequence). CDR3 in DNA: TGCAGTGCTAGAGCCTTCACCCGGATTTATGGGGGGACTGAAGCTTTCTTT. Translated, it gives CSARAFTRIYGGTEAFF.

Of note for this clonotype: The junction departs from germline at one end; a sequencing error may be responsible. The J gene is TRBJ2-5, the V gene TRBV3-1; weak D call: TRBD2 (5 bases). This CDR3 has 13 residues. From germline, CDR1 is LGHDT and CDR2 YNNKEL (reference sequence). The CDR3: CTSSQEGPETQYF. CDR3 bases: TGTACCAGCAGCCAAGAGGGCCCAGAGACCCAGTACTTC.

The chain joins TRBV3-1 to TRBJ2-1, with TRBD2 identical over 11 bases. Trimming removed 1 base from V and 7 bases from J; junction bases left unmatched: 9. CDR1 is LGHDT, CDR2 YNNKEL, per germline (reference sequence). The CDR3 loop spans 17 amino acids. The CDR3 sequence is CASSQGLPSGGINEQFF. DNA of the CDR3: TGTGCCAGCAGCCAAGGCCTTCCTAGCGGGGGGATTAATGAGCAGTTCTTC.

A few counts support this clonotype. The chain carries TRBV9 and TRBJ1-5, with 8 bases lining up with TRBD1. With 3 bases clipped from V and 6 bases from J, the junction kept 8 bases outside the gene matches. Germline V CDR1 and CDR2: SGDLS, YYNGEE. This CDR3 has 15 amino acids. The CDR3 is CASSAGTGAGQPQHF. The CDR3 DNA reads as TGTGCCAGCAGCGCCGGGACAGGTGCAGGTCAGCCCCAGCATTTT.

Only a few counts were recorded for this clonotype. At one boundary the junction diverges from the germline segment, which might be a read error. The chain has TRBV7-9 and TRBJ2-3; TRBD1 matches 7 bases. Per the germline V gene, CDR1 is SEHNR and CDR2 is FQNEAQ (reference sequence). The CDR3 length is 19 residues. This CDR3 reads CASSLGADRSPLSKDTQYF. Written as DNA, the CDR3 is TGTGCCAGCAGCTTAGGTGCGGACAGGTCCCCTCTTAGCAAAGATACGCAGTATTTT.

The chain joins TRBV20-1 to TRBJ2-2; perhaps TRBD1 as D (6 bases). Deletions cut 6 bases from V and 7 bases from J, with 15 bases between. CDR1 and CDR2 from the germline V gene are DFQATT and SNEGSKA (reference sequence). CDR3 length equals 13 residues. The CDR3 region has the DNA TGCAGTGCCCCGAAACAGGGTCGCGGGGAGCTGTTTTTT. It codes for CSAPKQGRGELFF.

This rearrangement joins TRBV20-1 to TRBJ2-5; no reliable D call. Germline loops: CDR1 DFQATT, CDR2 SNEGSKA (reference sequence). The CDR3 extends over 14 amino acids. V dropped 6 bases and J dropped 1 base, with 15 bases sitting between them. CDR3 in amino acids: CSATTVWGQETQYF. CDR3 sequence (DNA): TGCAGTGCCACAACGGTTTGGGGCCAAGAGACCCAGTACTTC.

The chain recombines TRBV28 with TRBJ1-1, with 7 bases that match TRBD1. Trimming cost V 4 bases and J 5 bases; bases outside gene matches: 10. This CDR3 is built from 15 residues. Germline CDR1 MDHEN, CDR2 SYDVKM. CDR3 amino acids: CASSSADREYTEAFF. The CDR3 DNA is TGTGCCAGCAGTTCCGCCGACAGGGAGTATACTGAAGCTTTCTTT.

This clonotype has more than one count but fewer than ten. This chain uses TRBV5-6 with TRBJ1-2; a weak D match, TRBD1 (5 bases). Per the germline V gene, CDR1 is SGHDT and CDR2 is YYEEEE. Trimming took off 7 bases at V and 3 bases at J, with 25 bases between the two ends. This CDR3 has 17 amino acids. The CDR3 loop is CASAPPGLATTDYGYTF. The CDR3 DNA reads TGTGCCAGCGCGCCTCCGGGACTTGCCACTACGGACTATGGCTACACCTTC.

The rearrangement uses TRBV9 and TRBJ1-5; 9 bases are shared with TRBD1. The CDR3 is 15 residues long. The germline CDR1 and CDR2 sequences are SGDLS and YYNGEE. V lost 0 bases to trimming and J lost 4 bases; unmatched junction nucleotides: 2. This CDR3 is CASSVGDRENQPQHF. DNA of the CDR3: TGTGCCAGCAGCGTAGGGGACAGGGAAAATCAGCCCCAGCATTTT.

This clonotype was picked up many times. The chain combines TRBV29-1 with TRBJ2-1; D is undetermined. Per germline, CDR1 SQVTM and CDR2 ANQGSEA. The CDR3 runs to 8 residues. V was trimmed by 5 bases and J by 9 bases, leaving 2 bases between them. CDR3 bases: TGCAGCGTTAGTGAGCAGTTCTTC. It is translated as CSVSEQFF.

This chain uses TRBV20-1 with TRBJ1-4, with 8 bases that match TRBD1. J was trimmed by 7 bases and V by 6 bases; bases with no gene match: 7. The CDR3 sequence is 13 residues long. Germline V lookup: CDR1 DFQATT, CDR2 SNEGSKA (reference sequence). Written as DNA, the CDR3 is TGCAGTGCCACCTGGACAGGGCGTGAAAAACTGTTTTTT. Translating it yields CSATWTGREKLFF.

The CDR3 here is CSARDRRMNTEAFF. CDR3 coding DNA: TGCAGTGCTAGAGATCGGAGGATGAACACTGAAGCTTTCTTT. The chain recombines TRBV20-1 with TRBJ1-1; no clear D. The V gene's germline CDR1 is DFQATT and CDR2 SNEGSKA (reference sequence). V shed 0 bases and J shed 0 bases, with 8 bases lying between them. This CDR3 has 14 amino acids.

V and J are TRBV7-2 and TRBJ2-3; 11 bases fit TRBD2. The V gene's germline CDR1 is SGHTA and CDR2 FQGNSA. Losses at the gene ends were 2 bases for V and 2 bases for J; bases not matched to a gene: 6. There are 17 residues in the CDR3. This CDR3 reads CASSLSASGGYTDTQYF. The DNA of the CDR3 is TGTGCCAGCAGCTTATCTGCTAGCGGGGGGTACACAGATACGCAGTATTTT.

This clonotype turned up a few times. The chain employs TRBV27 and TRBJ2-3; 9 bases fit TRBD1. V lost 5 bases to trimming and J lost 6 bases; unmatched junction nucleotides: 9. The CDR3 is made up of 15 amino acids. The V gene's germline CDR1 is MNHEY and CDR2 SMNVEV (reference sequence). The CDR3 DNA follows: TGTGCCAGCAGTCTACAGGGACAGGGCCTCGATACGCAGTATTTT. It yields the protein CASSLQGQGLDTQYF.

As for this clonotype: One end of the junction varies from germline; a read error may be responsible. The V call is TRBV4-3, the J call TRBJ2-3; 12 nucleotides agree with TRBD2. The CDR3 loop spans 19 amino acids. Germline CDR1 reads LGHNA; CDR2 reads YSLEER. CDR3 in DNA: TGCGCCAGCAGCCAACGTCTAGCGGGGGGGCCCTTTAATCCAGATATGCAGTATTTT. Translated: CASSQRLAGGPFNPDMQYF.

This clonotype showed up many times. V and J are TRBV12-3 or TRBV12-4 and TRBJ2-3; D perhaps matches TRBD1 (6 bases). V was clipped by 5 bases and J by 0 bases, with 12 bases between them. This CDR3 spans 15 amino acids. In nucleotides, the CDR3 is TGTGCCAGCAGTCCGTGGACAGATAGCACAGATACGCAGTATTTT. Protein product: CASSPWTDSTDTQYF.

This clonotype came up a few times. The genes are TRBV20-1 and TRBJ2-5; weak D call: TRBD1 (5 bases). The CDR3 is 15 residues long. V lost 3 bases and J 2 bases, leaving 16 bases between the germline ends. Germline values: CDR1 DFQATT, CDR2 SNEGSKA (reference sequence). The CDR3 DNA is TGCAGTGCTAGCCTATCCGGCCAGGGACAAGAGACCCAGTACTTC. Its translation is CSASLSGQGQETQYF.

V usage is TRBV7-9 and J usage is TRBJ2-4; D is undetermined. The J call may be mistaken, given a closer DNA end match to TRBJ2-7. CDR1 and CDR2 from the germline V gene are SEHNR and FQNEAQ (reference sequence). This CDR3 is 12 amino acids long. The CDR3 nucleotides read TGTGCCAGCAGCTCCCAATATGACGAGCAGTACTTC. Amino acid sequence: CASSSQYDEQYF.

This chain uses TRBV25-1 with TRBJ2-5; D not certain. The length of the CDR3 is 13 residues. CDR1 is MGHDK, CDR2 SYGVNS, per germline. Trimming stripped 1 base from V and 11 bases from J, with 14 bases between. CDR3 DNA sequence: TGTGCCAGCAGTGAATCGTCAGGTAATGAGCAGTACTTC. As protein: CASSESSGNEQYF.

This clonotype occurred many times. The chain links TRBV3-1 to TRBJ2-1; D is uncertain. The CDR3 extends over 15 amino acids. Germline V gene data show CDR1 as LGHDT and CDR2 as YNNKEL (reference sequence). The V end lost 2 bases, the J end lost 4 bases, and 12 bases lay between the germline ends. CDR3 in amino acids: CASSQPALKYNEQFF. The DNA for the CDR3 is TGTGCCAGCAGCCAACCGGCCCTAAAATACAATGAGCAGTTCTTC.

This chain links TRBV7-2 with TRBJ2-5, with D unresolved. Germline V gene lookup returns CDR1 SGHTA and CDR2 FQGNSA. Trimming pared 8 bases from V and 1 base from J, leaving 14 bases between. The CDR3 length is 14 residues. The CDR3 is CASPPYTLQETQYF. The CDR3 nucleotides are TGTGCCAGCCCCCCCTACACACTCCAAGAGACCCAGTACTTC.

Only a few counts were recorded for this clonotype. A single base separates this from a much larger clone, so it may be a read error. The CDR3 is CASSLGGTDNCGYTF. CDR3 coding DNA: TGTGCCAGCAGCTTAGGCGGGACGGATAACTGTGGCTACACCTTC. The V and J genes are TRBV7-2 and TRBJ1-2; D perhaps matches TRBD1 (5 bases). Germline values: CDR1 SGHTA, CDR2 FQGNSA. This CDR3 spans 15 amino acids.

This chain connects TRBV12-3 or TRBV12-4 to TRBJ1-2, with D hard to call. The CDR3 length is 14 residues. V was shortened by 5 bases and J by 8 bases, with 18 bases between the two germline ends. The CDR3 bases are TGTGCCAGCAGTCCCGGCACTCCACTATTGGGCTACACCTTC. Amino acids: CASSPGTPLLGYTF.

The rearrangement links TRBV12-3 or TRBV12-4 to TRBJ2-3, with D unresolved. The CDR3 has 12 amino acids. Trimming stripped 8 bases from V and 3 bases from J, with 9 bases between. CDR3 sequence reads: CASGGVTDTQYF. CDR3 coding DNA: TGTGCCAGCGGTGGGGTGACAGATACGCAGTATTTT.

Here the CDR3 reads CATSDLRRQRNTEAFF. CDR3 DNA sequence: TGTGCCACCAGTGATTTGCGGAGACAGAGGAACACTGAAGCTTTCTTT. V usage is TRBV24-1 and J usage is TRBJ1-1; weak D call: TRBD1 (5 bases). The CDR3 covers 16 residues. Trimming took off 0 bases at V and 1 base at J, with 11 bases between the two ends. Germline values: CDR1 KGHDR, CDR2 SFDVKD.

This chain uses TRBV4-1 with TRBJ2-3, with 8 bases identical to TRBD2. The V and J ends lost 3 bases and 2 bases, in that order; junction bases with no gene match: 10. The CDR3 is made up of 17 amino acids. Germline V gene data show CDR1 as MGHRA and CDR2 as YSYEKL. The CDR3 region is CASSQMERETHTDTQYF. The CDR3 coding sequence is TGCGCCAGCAGCCAGATGGAGCGGGAGACCCACACAGATACGCAGTATTTT.

This clonotype has just a few counts. The chain links TRBV7-2 to TRBJ2-3; no firm D call. The CDR3 has 15 amino acids. Trimming removed 7 bases at V and 2 bases at J, with 16 bases between. Looked up from germline, CDR1 is SGHTA and CDR2 is FQGNSA. The CDR3 sequence: CASTPRPVSTDTQYF. Here the CDR3 DNA reads TGTGCCAGCACCCCTAGACCCGTATCCACAGATACGCAGTATTTT. Full variable domain (outside the CDR3, taken from reference TRBV7-2 and TRBJ2-3): GAGVSQSPSNKVTEKGKDVELRCDPISGHTALYWYRQSLGQGLEFLIYFQGNSAPDKSGLPSDRFSAERTGGSVSTLTIQRTQQEDSAVYLCASTPRPVSTDTQYFGPGTRLTVL.

This rearrangement joins TRBV6-6 to TRBJ2-1; 7 nucleotides line up with TRBD1. Germline CDR1 and CDR2: MNHNY and SVGAGI (reference sequence). J gave up 0 bases and V 2 bases, and 7 bases lay outside the gene matches. The CDR3 is made up of 17 amino acids. CDR3 sequence reads: CASSYPMAGGSYNEQFF. CDR3 nucleotide sequence: TGTGCCAGCAGTTACCCCATGGCAGGGGGCTCCTACAATGAGCAGTTCTTC.

This sequence joins TRBV20-1 and TRBJ1-2, with 8 bases fitting TRBD1. Germline CDR1 and CDR2: DFQATT and SNEGSKA (reference sequence). V was clipped by 3 bases and J by 6 bases; unmatched bases: 6. The CDR3 extends over 13 amino acids. The CDR3 DNA reads TGCAGTGCTAGTACTCAGGGGGCCGATGGCTACACCTTC. It specifies CSASTQGADGYTF.

With respect to this clonotype: A junction boundary mismatches the germline segment, possibly from a read error. The chain has TRBV9 and TRBJ2-1, with 7 positions matching TRBD2. Germline assignment: CDR1 SGDLS and CDR2 YYNGEE. The CDR3 covers 14 residues. The CDR3 DNA reads TGTGCCAGCGGCGTACGCAGGGAGGGGAATGAGCAGTTCTTC. This encodes CASGVRREGNEQFF.

The V and J genes are TRBV20-1 and TRBJ1-6; no firm D call. With 6 bases removed from V and 6 bases from J, the gap between germline ends came to 12 bases. The germline CDR1 and CDR2 sequences are DFQATT and SNEGSKA (reference sequence). The CDR3 runs 13 residues. CDR3 loop: CSAPGSGNSPLHF. CDR3 coding DNA: TGCAGTGCGCCCGGGTCCGGTAATTCACCCCTCCACTTT.